This T cell receptor (beta chain) was captured by sequencing in a study of cytomegalovirus exposure and HLA in healthy donors. For the study at large: In terms of ancestry, the Caucasian-associated cluster contained about 80% of the approximately 420 genotyped donors. Points from the study as a whole: The authors enumerated 180 or so TCR beta chains as linked to cytomegalovirus. One cluster of highly shared sequence variants probably arose as a sequencing artifact.

This CDR3 contains 14 residues. Germline assignment: CDR1 MGHRA and CDR2 YSYEKL. V shed 0 bases and J 8 bases; nucleotides not matched to a gene: 7. Points on this clone: Its antigen is unidentified.

Primers for the PCR totalled 60 Vbeta and 13 Jbeta. As handled by the study authors: Unique TCR beta chains totaled roughly 80 million in a later count, with approximately 10 million of them shared. TCRdb's table, derived via immunoSEQ multiplex PCR, lists solely in-frame clones and lacks some. V, J and clone size are taken as reported in that table, and D and trimming were inferred from the DNA itself. The profile covers 95,000 to 130,000 clones, with 50% to 65% appearing a single time and roughly 9% taken by the ten largest. The sequenced sample consisted of PBMCs. The clonotype comes from a middle-aged woman in good health and CMV-seropositive. The chain is built from TRBV4-1 and TRBJ2-7; 7 nucleotides match TRBD2. The DNA of the CDR3 is TGCGCCAGCAGCCAAGATTATCGGCGGGAGAAGCAGTACTTC. It yields the protein CASSQDYRREKQYF.